The 13 T cell receptor beta chains listed next were all sequenced from one sample in a study of vaccination and CD4 T cells after COVID-19. Sequence data for DNA of cultured CD4+ T cells were generated by the Oncomine TCR Beta short-read assay. MiXCR was run by TCRdb on the PCR reads, yielding one entry per CDR3 protein. The table lists under 20,000 distinct CDR3 sequences, less than 85% of them singletons. The treatment was: roughly 10-day PBMC culture with coronavirus spike peptide pools or control peptides (ViraFEST assay). Antigens of these TCRs are unknown. Source material: CD4+ T cells from blood, cultured in vitro. These receptors came from a human donor who had recovered from COVID-19.

This chain connects TRBV15 to TRBJ1-5; possible D gene TRBD1, 5 bases. The V gene lost 0 bases and the J gene lost 5 bases, with 11 bases spanning the gap. There are 15 residues in the CDR3. CDR1 is LNHNV and CDR2 is YYDKDF in the germline V gene (reference sequence). The CDR3 reads CATSRDGRAHQPQHF. CDR3 coding DNA: TGTGCCACCAGCAGAGATGGCAGGGCCCATCAGCCCCAGCATTTT.

The chain carries TRBV11-2 and TRBJ2-1, with 11 bases fitting TRBD2. Germline loops: CDR1 SGHAT, CDR2 FQNNGV. CDR3 size: 15 residues. Losses at the gene ends were 3 bases for V and 9 bases for J; bases not matched to a gene: 7. CDR3 loop: CASSLGTSGGSEQFF. The CDR3 DNA reads as TGTGCCAGCAGCTTGGGGACTAGCGGTGGTAGTGAGCAGTTCTTC.

The chain joins TRBV18 to TRBJ2-6; D perhaps matches TRBD2 (6 bases). V lost 2 bases, J lost 4 bases, and 24 bases lay in between. The CDR3 spans 20 residues. CDR1 and CDR2 (germline): KGHSH, LQKENI. As DNA, the CDR3 is TGTGCCAGCTCACCAGGGACTCTCGGGTCCCTCTCGAGGGGGGCCAACGTCCTGACTTTC. It encodes CASSPGTLGSLSRGANVLTF.

The V and J genes are TRBV27 and TRBJ2-3; D is uncertain. CDR3 length equals 13 residues. Germline V gene sequence: CDR1 MNHEY, CDR2 SMNVEV (reference sequence). V lost 5 bases and J lost 4, with 10 bases in between. The CDR3 nucleotides read TGTGCCAGCAGTATCTCGACCTCAGATACGCAGTATTTT. Translating it yields CASSISTSDTQYF.

This clonotype has just a few counts. The rearrangement joins TRBV24-1 to TRBJ2-5; D unclear. The CDR3 contains 14 residues. V gave up 2 bases and J gave up 1 base, with 7 bases separating them. In germline, CDR1 is KGHDR, CDR2 SFDVKD. CDR3 sequence reads: CATSDSLLQETQYF. The CDR3 nucleotides are TGTGCCACCAGTGATTCGCTACTCCAAGAGACCCAGTACTTC.

The chain employs TRBV19 and TRBJ1-5, with TRBD1 matching over 9 bases. V dropped 10 bases and J dropped 0; count of bases not matched to a gene: 7. The CDR3 spans 15 residues. Germline loops: CDR1 LNHDA, CDR2 SQIVND (reference sequence). The CDR3 bases are TGTGCCACTTGTGACAGGGGGGTTAGCAATCAGCCCCAGCATTTT. Its translation: CATCDRGVSNQPQHF.

In the case of this clonotype: One end of the junction does not line up with germline, which may come from a read error. The chain couples TRBV7-6 to TRBJ2-7; D not certain. From germline, CDR1 is SGHVS and CDR2 FNYEAQ. This CDR3 has 13 amino acids. CDR3 bases: TGTGCTAGCAGCTCCCAGCCAGGCTACGAGCAGTACTTC. Translation: CASSSQPGYEQYF.

The sample holds a few counts of this clonotype. The chain carries TRBV6-5 and TRBJ1-5; a weak D match, TRBD1 (6 bases). The CDR3 extends over 14 amino acids. The germline CDR1 and CDR2 sequences are MNHEY and SVGAGI. V gave up 0 bases and J gave up 9 bases, with 12 bases separating them. The CDR3 loop reads CASSYSTGSWPQHF. The CDR3 DNA follows: TGTGCCAGCAGTTACTCGACAGGATCCTGGCCCCAGCATTTT.

The V call is TRBV5-1, the J call TRBJ1-5; 8 bases line up with TRBD1. Germline loops: CDR1 SGHRS, CDR2 YFSETQ. The CDR3 extends over 14 amino acids. V lost 1 base, J lost 8 bases, and 5 bases stayed unmatched. The CDR3 loop is CASSLRTGIEPQHF. The CDR3 DNA sequence: TGCGCCAGCAGCTTGAGGACAGGGATTGAGCCCCAGCATTTT.

The genes are TRBV28 and TRBJ1-1; a weak D match, TRBD1 (6 bases). Trimming took 5 bases from V and 6 from J, leaving 19 bases between them. The germline gives CDR1 MDHEN, CDR2 SYDVKM. The CDR3 is made up of 15 amino acids. The CDR3 here is CASSTPLGQRAEAFF. The CDR3 DNA is TGTGCCAGCAGTACCCCTCTTGGACAGCGGGCTGAAGCTTTCTTT.

This clonotype was detected a few times. The chain has TRBV20-1 and TRBJ1-1, with D unclear. V was cut by 5 bases and J by 5 bases, with 9 bases left in between. Germline V gene data show CDR1 as DFQATT and CDR2 as SNEGSKA (reference sequence). The CDR3 spans 11 residues. CDR3: CSAQRMTEAFF. CDR3 DNA: TGCAGTGCTCAGCGTATGACTGAAGCTTTCTTT.

The chain links TRBV5-6 to TRBJ1-1, with a possible D match to TRBD1 (5 bases). Germline V gene lookup returns CDR1 SGHDT and CDR2 YYEEEE. The ends were cut back, 0 bases at V and 0 bases at J, with 12 bases in the middle. The CDR3 has 16 amino acids. The CDR3 DNA follows: TGTGCCAGCAGCTTGGGTCAGGGAAGTCTGAACACTGAAGCTTTCTTT. Translation: CASSLGQGSLNTEAFF.

J is TRBJ2-3 and V is TRBV10-2; D assignment may be TRBD1 or TRBD2 (6 bases each). V gave up 6 bases and J gave up 4 bases, with 8 bases separating them. CDR1 is WSHSY and CDR2 is SAAADI in the germline V gene. The CDR3 has 12 residues. In DNA, the CDR3 is TGCGCCAGCAGGAGGGGGGCAGATACGCAGTATTTT. Amino acid sequence: CASRRGADTQYF.